These T cell receptor beta chains were read from a single sample in a study of blood T cell repertoires in COVID-19. Measured with immunoSEQ multiplex PCR; TCRdb has only the in-frame clones, and not every one. The table lists 200,000 or so clones, approximately 89% of them singletons. The sequenced material came from PBMCs or T cells enriched from blood (not recorded which). These receptors were collected from a woman in her twenties or thirties who had been exposed to COVID-19. CDR3s include the opening cysteine and the closing phenylalanine or tryptophan. Each record gives: V gene, J gene, CDR3 protein.

v_call: TRBV12-5; j_call: TRBJ2-4; cdr3_aa: CASGLLGQGDNIQYF
v_call: TRBV19; j_call: TRBJ1-5; cdr3_aa: CASSLTANQPQHF
v_call: TRBV3-1/TRBV3-2; j_call: TRBJ1-1; cdr3_aa: CASSQELRTEAFF
v_call: TRBV6-7; j_call: TRBJ2-1; cdr3_aa: CASSYLLYNEQFF
v_call: TRBV4-2; j_call: TRBJ2-7; cdr3_aa: CASSPWTSGSPHEQYF
v_call: TRBV21-1; j_call: TRBJ1-2; cdr3_aa: CASSARDRGRRGYTF
v_call: TRBV5-4; j_call: TRBJ2-3; cdr3_aa: CASSSPRGSADTQYF
v_call: TRBV28; j_call: TRBJ2-7; cdr3_aa: CASSLWGQAYEQYF
v_call: TRBV7-2; j_call: TRBJ1-4; cdr3_aa: CASSFGGQLNEKLFF
v_call: TRBV13; j_call: TRBJ1-2; cdr3_aa: CASSLGPGNYGYTF
v_call: TRBV11-3; j_call: TRBJ2-1; cdr3_aa: CASSHLGRANEQFF
v_call: TRBV24-1; j_call: TRBJ2-1; cdr3_aa: CATSETTSGRANEQFF
v_call: TRBV5-1; j_call: TRBJ1-2; cdr3_aa: CASSFIFDRNLYGYTF
v_call: TRBV19; j_call: TRBJ1-5; cdr3_aa: CASSFLGQGEGQPQHF
v_call: TRBV19; j_call: TRBJ2-7; cdr3_aa: CASSEAGYEQYF
v_call: TRBV7-9; j_call: TRBJ1-1; cdr3_aa: CASSLDRGLMTEAFF
v_call: TRBV9; j_call: TRBJ2-3; cdr3_aa: CASSLNTVDTQYF
v_call: TRBV10-1; j_call: TRBJ2-2; cdr3_aa: CASSESGLADRGRELFF
v_call: TRBV6-5; j_call: TRBJ2-7; cdr3_aa: CASSYSGQGTYEQYF
v_call: TRBV11-2; j_call: TRBJ2-5; cdr3_aa: CASSPSLSPSGQETQYF